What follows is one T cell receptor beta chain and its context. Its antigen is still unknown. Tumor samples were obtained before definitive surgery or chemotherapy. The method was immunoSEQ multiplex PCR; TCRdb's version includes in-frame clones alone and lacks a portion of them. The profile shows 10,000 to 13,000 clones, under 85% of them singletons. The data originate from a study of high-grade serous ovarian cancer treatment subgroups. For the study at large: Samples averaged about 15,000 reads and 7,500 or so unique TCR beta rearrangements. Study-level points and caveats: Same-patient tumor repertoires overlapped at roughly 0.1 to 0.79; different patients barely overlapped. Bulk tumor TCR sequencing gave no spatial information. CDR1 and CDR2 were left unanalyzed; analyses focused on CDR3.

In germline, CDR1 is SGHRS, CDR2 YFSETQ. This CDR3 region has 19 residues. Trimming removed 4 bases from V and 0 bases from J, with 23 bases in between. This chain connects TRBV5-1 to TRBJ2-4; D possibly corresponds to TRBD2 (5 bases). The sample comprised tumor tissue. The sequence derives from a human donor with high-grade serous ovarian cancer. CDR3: CASSPDPTALGRAKNIQYF. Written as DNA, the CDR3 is TGCGCCAGCAGCCCCGATCCAACCGCTCTAGGGAGAGCCAAAAACATTCAGTACTTC.